This TCR beta chain was captured in a study of CD8+ T cells in alopecia areata. Investigators isolated RNA and reverse transcribed it into cDNA to act as the sequencing template. TCRdb's copy holds only in-frame clones and misses some; the assay was immunoSEQ multiplex PCR. The table records fewer than 200,000 clones, about 66% of them present only once. Germline CDR1 is PRHDT and CDR2 is FYEKMQ (reference sequence). The CDR3 extends over 14 amino acids. The junction had 9 bases not matched to a gene; V was cut back by 5 bases and J by 8 bases. The chain combines TRBV13 with TRBJ2-1; 7 nucleotides line up with TRBD1. The source of this sequence is a human donor with alopecia areata. The input for sequencing was CD8+ T cells sorted from blood, taken at week 0. The CDR3 loop reads CASSPGEGAYEQFF. In nucleotides, the CDR3 is TGTGCCAGCAGCCCCGGAGAGGGGGCATATGAGCAGTTCTTC. The complete variable domain, with remaining parts taken from reference TRBV13 and TRBJ2-1, reads AAGVIQSPRHLIKEKRETATLKCYPIPRHDTVYWYQQGPGQDPQFLISFYEKMQSDKGSIPDRFSAQQFSDYHSELNMSSLELGDSALYFCASSPGEGAYEQFFGPGTRLTVL.